The clone carrying this T cell receptor beta chain showed up just a few times. Its antigen is as yet unknown. This record belongs to a study of blood T cells in healthy people across ages. Whole-study findings and limits: CMV status of donors was not determined, possibly confounding expanded clonotype changes. Donors of long life had a larger count of naive CD4+ cells and greater diversity than aged donors.

Sample-barcoded 5' priming and a J-beta primer mix drove a second PCR of roughly 7 to 11 cycles. Samples each returned at least 2.5 million CDR3-containing paired-end reads. TCRdb analysed the 5' RACE reads with MiXCR anew, one entry per CDR3 protein. The table lists some 730,000 distinct CDR3 sequences, about a fifth of them singletons. The extraction recovered at least 5.5 micrograms of total RNA per sample. The V and J ends lost 5 bases and 4 bases, in that order; junction bases with no gene match: 9. The CDR3 loop spans 16 amino acids. CDR1 DFQATT and CDR2 SNEGSKA come from the germline V gene (reference sequence).

Source material: blood. The chain links TRBV20-1 to TRBJ2-2; 11 nucleotides agree with TRBD1. This TCR came from a man between 70 and 80 years old in good health. In DNA, the CDR3 is TGCAGTGCTCGATCAGCCGGGACAGGGGGCACCGGGGAGCTGTTTTTT. Protein sequence: CSARSAGTGGTGELFF.